This TCR beta chain was sequenced for a study of blood T cell repertoires in COVID-19. Overall study context: Sites across the United States, Italy and Spain contributed samples from acute and convalescent COVID-19. Sample material is recorded as cDNA or gDNA derived from T cells, B-cell-depleted T cells, or PBMCs.

Germline CDR1 reads ENHRY; CDR2 reads SYGVKD. The CDR3 runs to 14 residues. The V and J ends lost 0 bases and 8 bases, in that order; junction bases with no gene match: 6. Authors' analysis steps: For nucleated cells, counts were estimated from reference gene primer amplification. Profiling relied on immunoSEQ multiplex PCR, and the TCRdb table lists in-frame clones only, not all of them. That table furnishes V, J and clone size, whereas the DNA furnished D and trimming. The repertoire consists of under 250,000 clones, with approximately 85% occurring once and the leading ten covering approximately 8%.

The clonotype comes from a woman aged 50 to 65 with active or convalescent COVID-19. The chain combines TRBV10-3 with TRBJ1-2; 7 bases fit TRBD1. What was sequenced was peripheral blood. This chain's CDR3 is CAISESRQGTGYTF. The CDR3 DNA reads as TGTGCCATCAGTGAGTCGCGACAGGGTACAGGCTACACCTTC.